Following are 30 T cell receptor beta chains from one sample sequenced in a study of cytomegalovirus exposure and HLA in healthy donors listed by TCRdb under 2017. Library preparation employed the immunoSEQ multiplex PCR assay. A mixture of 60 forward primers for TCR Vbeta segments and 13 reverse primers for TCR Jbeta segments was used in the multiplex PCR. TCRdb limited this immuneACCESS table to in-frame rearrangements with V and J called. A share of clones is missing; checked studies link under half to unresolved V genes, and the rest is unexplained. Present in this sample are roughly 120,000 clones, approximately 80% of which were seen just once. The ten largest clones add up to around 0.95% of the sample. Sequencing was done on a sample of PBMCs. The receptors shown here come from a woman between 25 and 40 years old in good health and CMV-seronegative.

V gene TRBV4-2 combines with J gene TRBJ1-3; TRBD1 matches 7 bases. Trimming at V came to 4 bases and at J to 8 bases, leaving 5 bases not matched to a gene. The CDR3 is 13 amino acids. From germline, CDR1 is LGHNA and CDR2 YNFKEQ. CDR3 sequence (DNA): TGTGCCAGCAGCCCCAGGGGGGCGGACACCATATATTTT. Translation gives CASSPRGADTIYF.

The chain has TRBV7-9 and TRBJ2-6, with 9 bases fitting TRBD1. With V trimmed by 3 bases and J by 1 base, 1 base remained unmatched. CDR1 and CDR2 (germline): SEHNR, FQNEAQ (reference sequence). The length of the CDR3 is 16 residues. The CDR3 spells CASSLGQGSGANVLTF. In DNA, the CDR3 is TGTGCCAGCAGCTTGGGACAGGGATCTGGGGCCAACGTCCTGACTTTC.

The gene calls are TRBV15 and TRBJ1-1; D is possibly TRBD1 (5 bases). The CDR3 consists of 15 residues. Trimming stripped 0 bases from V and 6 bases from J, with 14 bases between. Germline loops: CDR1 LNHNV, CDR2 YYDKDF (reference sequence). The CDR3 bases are TGTGCCACCAGCAGAGATCATGTAGCGGGACCTGAAGCTTTCTTT. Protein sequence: CATSRDHVAGPEAFF.

CDR3 in amino acids: CASSLEAGVTYNEQFF. In DNA, the CDR3 is TGCGCCAGCAGCTTGGAGGCGGGAGTCACCTACAATGAGCAGTTCTTC. The V and J genes are TRBV5-1 and TRBJ2-1, with TRBD2 matching 7 bases. This CDR3 contains 16 residues. V was pared by 0 bases and J by 2 bases, with 5 bases of the junction left unmatched. Germline V gives CDR1 SGHRS, CDR2 YFSETQ.

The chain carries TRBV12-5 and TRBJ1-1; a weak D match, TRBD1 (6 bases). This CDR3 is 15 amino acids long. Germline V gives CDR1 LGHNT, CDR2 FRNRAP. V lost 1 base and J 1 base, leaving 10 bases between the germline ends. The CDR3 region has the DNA TGTGCTAGTGGTTTGGGACAACAGGGGAACACTGAAGCTTTCTTT. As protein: CASGLGQQGNTEAFF.

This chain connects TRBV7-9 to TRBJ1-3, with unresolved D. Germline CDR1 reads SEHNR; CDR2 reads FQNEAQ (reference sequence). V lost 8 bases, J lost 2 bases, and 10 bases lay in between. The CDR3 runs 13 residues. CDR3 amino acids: CASRGLPGNTIYF. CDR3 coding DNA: TGTGCCAGCCGCGGGCTACCTGGAAACACCATATATTTT.

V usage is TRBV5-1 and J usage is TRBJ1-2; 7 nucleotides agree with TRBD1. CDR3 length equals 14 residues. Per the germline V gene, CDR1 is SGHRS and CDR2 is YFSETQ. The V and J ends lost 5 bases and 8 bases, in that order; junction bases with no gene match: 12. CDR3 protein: CASRQTWDRRGYTF. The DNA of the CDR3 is TGCGCCAGCAGGCAAACTTGGGACAGACGGGGCTACACCTTC.

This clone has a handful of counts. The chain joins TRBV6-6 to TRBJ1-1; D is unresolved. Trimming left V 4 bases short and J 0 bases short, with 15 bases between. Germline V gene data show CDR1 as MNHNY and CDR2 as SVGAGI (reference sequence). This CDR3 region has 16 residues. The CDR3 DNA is TGTGCCAGCAGTTTACCCTCCGCGGTCATGAACACTGAAGCTTTCTTT. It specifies CASSLPSAVMNTEAFF.

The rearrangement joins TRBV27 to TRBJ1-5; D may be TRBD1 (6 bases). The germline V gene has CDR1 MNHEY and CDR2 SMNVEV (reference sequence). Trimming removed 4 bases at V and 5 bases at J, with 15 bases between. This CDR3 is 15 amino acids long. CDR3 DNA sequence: TGTGCCAGCAGTTCCCGAGGGGGGGGTCATCAGCCCCAGCATTTT. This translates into CASSSRGGGHQPQHF.

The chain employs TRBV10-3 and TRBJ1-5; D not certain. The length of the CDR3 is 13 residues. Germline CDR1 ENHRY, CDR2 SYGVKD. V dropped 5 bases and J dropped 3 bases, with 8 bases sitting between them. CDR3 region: CAISPQANQPQHF. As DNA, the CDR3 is TGTGCCATCAGTCCCCAGGCCAATCAGCCCCAGCATTTT.

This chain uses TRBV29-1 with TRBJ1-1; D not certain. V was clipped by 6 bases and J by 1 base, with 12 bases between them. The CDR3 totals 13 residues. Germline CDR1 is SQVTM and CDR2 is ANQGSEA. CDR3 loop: CSVDPGSNTEAFF. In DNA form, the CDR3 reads TGCAGCGTGGACCCGGGGTCGAACACTGAAGCTTTCTTT.

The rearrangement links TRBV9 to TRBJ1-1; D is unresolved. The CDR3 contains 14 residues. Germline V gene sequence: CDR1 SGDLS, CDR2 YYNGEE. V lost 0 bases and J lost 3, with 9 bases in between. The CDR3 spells CASSVGFPDTEAFF. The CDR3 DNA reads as TGTGCCAGCAGCGTAGGGTTTCCGGACACTGAAGCTTTCTTT.

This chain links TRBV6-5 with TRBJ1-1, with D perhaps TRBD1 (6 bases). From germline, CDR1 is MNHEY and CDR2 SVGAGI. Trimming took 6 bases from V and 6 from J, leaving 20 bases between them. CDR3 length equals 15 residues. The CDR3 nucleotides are TGTGCCAGCAGACGGACAGAGCTTATATCCGCTGAAGCTTTCTTT. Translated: CASRRTELISAEAFF.

CDR3 coding DNA: TGTGCCAGCAGACAGGGGGATCACACTGAAGCTTTCTTT. Its translation is CASRQGDHTEAFF. V gene TRBV6-4 combines with J gene TRBJ1-1, with 8 bases matching TRBD1. Germline V gene sequence: CDR1 MRHNA, CDR2 SNTAGT. The CDR3 covers 13 residues. With V trimmed by 6 bases and J by 3 bases, 3 bases remained unmatched.

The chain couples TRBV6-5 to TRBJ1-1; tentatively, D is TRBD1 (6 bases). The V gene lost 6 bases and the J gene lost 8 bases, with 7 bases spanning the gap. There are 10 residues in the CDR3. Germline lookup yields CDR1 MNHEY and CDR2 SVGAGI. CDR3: CASRGTEAFF. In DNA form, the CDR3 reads TGTGCCAGCAGGGGGACAGAAGCTTTCTTT.

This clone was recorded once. The CDR3 is CATNPQAGGYNEQFF. CDR3 nucleotide sequence: TGTGCCACCAACCCACAGGCGGGGGGGTACAATGAGCAGTTCTTC. The V call is TRBV27, the J call TRBJ2-1, with TRBD2 identical over 9 bases. Trimming took 10 bases from V and 4 from J; bases not matched to a gene: 11. The CDR3 consists of 15 residues. CDR1 is MNHEY, CDR2 SMNVEV, per germline (reference sequence).

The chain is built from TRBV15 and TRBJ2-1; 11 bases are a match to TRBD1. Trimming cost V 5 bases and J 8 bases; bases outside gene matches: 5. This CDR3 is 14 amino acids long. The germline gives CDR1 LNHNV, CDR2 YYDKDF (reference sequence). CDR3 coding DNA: TGTGCCACCAGCGGGGACAGGGGGAGCGATGAGCAGTTCTTC. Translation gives CATSGDRGSDEQFF.

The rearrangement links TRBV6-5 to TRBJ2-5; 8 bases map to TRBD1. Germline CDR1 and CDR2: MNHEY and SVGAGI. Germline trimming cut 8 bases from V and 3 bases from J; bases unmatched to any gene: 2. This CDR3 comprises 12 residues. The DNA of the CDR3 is TGTGCCAGCTTGGACAGGGAAGAGACCCAGTACTTC. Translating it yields CASLDREETQYF.

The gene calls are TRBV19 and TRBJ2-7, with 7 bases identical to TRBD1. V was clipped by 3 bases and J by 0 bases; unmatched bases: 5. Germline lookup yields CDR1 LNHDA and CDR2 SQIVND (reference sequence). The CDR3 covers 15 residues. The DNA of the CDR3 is TGTGCCAGTAGTATTGTGACAGGGAGCTCCTACGAGCAGTACTTC. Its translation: CASSIVTGSSYEQYF.

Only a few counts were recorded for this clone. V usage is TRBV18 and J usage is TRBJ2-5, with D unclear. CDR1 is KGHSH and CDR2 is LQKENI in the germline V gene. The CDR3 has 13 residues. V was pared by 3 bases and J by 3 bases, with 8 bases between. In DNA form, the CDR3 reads TGTGCCAGCTCACCTGAGTTTAAAGAGACCCAGTACTTC. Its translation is CASSPEFKETQYF.

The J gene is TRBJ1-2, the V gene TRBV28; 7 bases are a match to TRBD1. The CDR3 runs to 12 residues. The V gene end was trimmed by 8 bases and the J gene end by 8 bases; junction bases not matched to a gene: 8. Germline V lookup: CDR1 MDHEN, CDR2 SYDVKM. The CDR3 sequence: CASRRTGGGYTF. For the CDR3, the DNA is TGTGCCAGCCGCCGGACAGGTGGCGGCTACACCTTC.

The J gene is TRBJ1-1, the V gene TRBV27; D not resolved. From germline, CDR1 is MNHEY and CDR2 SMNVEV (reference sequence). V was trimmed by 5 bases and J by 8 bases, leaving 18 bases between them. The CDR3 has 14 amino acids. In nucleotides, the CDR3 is TGTGCCAGCAGTCATGCGGGGTCCAAAAGGGAAGCTTTCTTT. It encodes CASSHAGSKREAFF.

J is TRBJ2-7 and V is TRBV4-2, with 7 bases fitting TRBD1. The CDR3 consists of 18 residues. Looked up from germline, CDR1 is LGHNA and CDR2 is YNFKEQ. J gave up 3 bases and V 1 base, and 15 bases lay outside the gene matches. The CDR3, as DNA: TGTGCCAGCAGCCAAGGTCAGATCCAGACAGGGACCTACTACGAGCAGTACTTC. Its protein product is CASSQGQIQTGTYYEQYF.

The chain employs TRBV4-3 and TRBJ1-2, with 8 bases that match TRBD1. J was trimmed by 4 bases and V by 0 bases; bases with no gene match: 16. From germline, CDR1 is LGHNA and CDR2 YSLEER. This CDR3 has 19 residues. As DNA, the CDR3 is TGCGCCAGCAGCCAAGATTATTTAGGCAGGGGGCGCCTGGGCTATGGCTACACCTTC. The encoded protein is CASSQDYLGRGRLGYGYTF.

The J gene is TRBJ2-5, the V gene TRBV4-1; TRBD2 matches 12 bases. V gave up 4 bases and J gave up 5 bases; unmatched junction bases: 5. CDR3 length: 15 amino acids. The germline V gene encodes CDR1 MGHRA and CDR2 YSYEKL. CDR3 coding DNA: TGCGCCAGCAGCCCTAGCGGGGGGGCTACGGAGACCCAGTACTTC. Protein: CASSPSGGATETQYF.

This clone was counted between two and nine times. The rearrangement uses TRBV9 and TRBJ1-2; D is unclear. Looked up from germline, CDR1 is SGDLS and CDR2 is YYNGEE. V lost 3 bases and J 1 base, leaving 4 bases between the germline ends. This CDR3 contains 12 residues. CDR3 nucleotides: TGTGCCAGCAGCGCCATTAACTATGGCTACACCTTC. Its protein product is CASSAINYGYTF.

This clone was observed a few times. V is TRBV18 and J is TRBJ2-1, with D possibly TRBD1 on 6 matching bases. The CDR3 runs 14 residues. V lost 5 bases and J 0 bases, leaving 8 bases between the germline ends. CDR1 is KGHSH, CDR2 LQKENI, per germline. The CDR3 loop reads CASSVTGSYNEQFF. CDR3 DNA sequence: TGTGCCAGCTCAGTGACAGGCTCCTACAATGAGCAGTTCTTC.

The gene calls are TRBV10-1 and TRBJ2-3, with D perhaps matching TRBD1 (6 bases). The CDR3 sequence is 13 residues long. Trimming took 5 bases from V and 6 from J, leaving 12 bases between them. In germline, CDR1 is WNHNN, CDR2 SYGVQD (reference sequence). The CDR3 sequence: CASSTGTLDTQYF. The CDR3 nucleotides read TGCGCCAGCAGTACAGGGACCCTGGATACGCAGTATTTT.

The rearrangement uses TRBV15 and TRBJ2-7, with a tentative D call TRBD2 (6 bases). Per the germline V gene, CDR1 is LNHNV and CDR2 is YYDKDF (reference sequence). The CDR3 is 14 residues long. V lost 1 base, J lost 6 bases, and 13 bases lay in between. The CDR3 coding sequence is TGTGCCACCAGCAGAGTGGCCGGGGAGGTCGAGCAGTACTTC. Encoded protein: CATSRVAGEVEQYF.

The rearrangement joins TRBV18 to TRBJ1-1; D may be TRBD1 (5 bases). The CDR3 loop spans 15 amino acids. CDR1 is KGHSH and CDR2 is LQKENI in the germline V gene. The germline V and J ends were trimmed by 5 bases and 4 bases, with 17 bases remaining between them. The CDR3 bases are TGTGCCAGCTCAGCCGGTAGGGGTTTGGGCACTGAAGCTTTCTTT. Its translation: CASSAGRGLGTEAFF.